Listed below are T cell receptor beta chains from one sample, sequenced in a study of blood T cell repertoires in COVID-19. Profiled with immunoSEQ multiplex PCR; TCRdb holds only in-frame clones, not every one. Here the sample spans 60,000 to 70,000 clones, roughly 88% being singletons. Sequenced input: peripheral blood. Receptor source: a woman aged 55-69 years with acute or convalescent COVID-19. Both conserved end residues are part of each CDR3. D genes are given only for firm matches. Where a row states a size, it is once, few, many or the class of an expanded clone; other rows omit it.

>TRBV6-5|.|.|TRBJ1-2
TGTGCCAGCCGGGACACGAACTATGGCTACACCTTC
CASRDTNYGYTF
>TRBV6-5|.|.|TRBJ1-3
TGTGCCAGCAGTCGGACAGCCTCTGGAAACACCATATATTTT
CASSRTASGNTIYF
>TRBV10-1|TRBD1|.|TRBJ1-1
TGCGCCAGCAGTGAGAAGGGGGCAAGGGAAACTGAAGCTTTCTTT
CASSEKGARETEAFF
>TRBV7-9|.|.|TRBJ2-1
TGTGCCAGCAGCGGGCTGGGCTACAATGAGCAGTTCTTC
CASSGLGYNEQFF
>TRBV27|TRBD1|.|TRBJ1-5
TGTGCCAGCAGTTTGACAGGGTATCAGCCCCAGCATTTT
CASSLTGYQPQHF
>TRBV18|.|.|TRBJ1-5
TGTGCCAGCTCTGGGGCGGGGATACGCCAGCCCCAGCATTTT
CASSGAGIRQPQHF
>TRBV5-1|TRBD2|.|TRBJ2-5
TGCGCCAGCAGCTTCGACGGACTAGCGGGGGGGATGGAGACCCAGTACTTC
CASSFDGLAGGMETQYF
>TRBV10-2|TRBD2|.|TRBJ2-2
TGCGCCAGCAGTGAGTTGCGGGGGGGCACCGGGGAGCTGTTTTTT
CASSELRGGTGELFF
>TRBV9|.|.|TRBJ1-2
TGTGCCAGCAGCGCGACAGGTTCGACTAACTATGGCTACACCTTC
CASSATGSTNYGYTF
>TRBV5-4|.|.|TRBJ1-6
TGTGCCAGCAGCCAGGCTGGCGTAAATTCACCCCTCCACTTT
CASSQAGVNSPLHF
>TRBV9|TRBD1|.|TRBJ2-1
TGTGCCAGCAGCAATTACCAGGGGGCGGGAAATGAGCAGTTCTTC
CASSNYQGAGNEQFF
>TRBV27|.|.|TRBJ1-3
TGTGCCAGCAGTTTATCCCGGGGAAACACCATATATTTT
CASSLSRGNTIYF
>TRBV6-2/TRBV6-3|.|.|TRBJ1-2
TGTGCCAGCAGCCGCTCGGACATAGGGGGCTACACCTTC
CASSRSDIGGYTF
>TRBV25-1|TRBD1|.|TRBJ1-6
TGTGCCAGCACTTCGACAGGGAGAAATTCACCCCTCCACTTT
CASTSTGRNSPLHF
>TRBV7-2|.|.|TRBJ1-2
TGTGCCAGCAGCCCGGGACTCAGCTATGGCTACACCTTC
CASSPGLSYGYTF
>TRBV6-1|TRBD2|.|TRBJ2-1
TGTGCCAGCAGTGAAGCTTACGGACTAGCTTCTGAGCAGTTCTTC
CASSEAYGLASEQFF
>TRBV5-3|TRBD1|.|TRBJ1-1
TGTGCCAGAAGCGGGACAGGGCGTTGGGCCACTGAAGCTTTCTTT
CARSGTGRWATEAFF
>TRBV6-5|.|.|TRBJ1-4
TGTGCCAGCAGTCTAAGCCGGGGGGCTAATGAAAAACTGTTTTTT
CASSLSRGANEKLFF
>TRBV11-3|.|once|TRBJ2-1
TGTGCCAGCAGCTTAGGTAGGGGTTCGAATGAGCAGTTCTTC
CASSLGRGSNEQFF
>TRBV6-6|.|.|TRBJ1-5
TGTGCCAGCAGTCATAGGGGATTCAATCAGCCCCAGCATTTT
CASSHRGFNQPQHF
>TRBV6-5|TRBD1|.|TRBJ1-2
TGTGCCAGCAGGGACAGGGCAAACTATGGCTACACCTTC
CASRDRANYGYTF
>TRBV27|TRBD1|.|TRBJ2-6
TGTGCCAGCAGTTCCCCAGAGACAGGGCGGGGGGCCAACGTCCTGACTTTC
CASSSPETGRGANVLTF
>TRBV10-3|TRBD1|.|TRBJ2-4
TGTGCCATCAGCCCCACAGGGGGCACGGCCAAAAACATTCAGTACTTC
CAISPTGGTAKNIQYF
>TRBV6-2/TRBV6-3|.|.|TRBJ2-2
TGTGCCAGCAGTCGAACCGGGGCGAACACCGGGGAGCTGTTTTTT
CASSRTGANTGELFF
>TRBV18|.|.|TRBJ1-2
TGTGCCAGCTCACCACTTGACGTGCCCAGGGGTGGCTACACCTTC
CASSPLDVPRGGYTF
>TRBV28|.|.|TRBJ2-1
TGTGCCAGCAGTTTTTTCGGGGGACACAATGAGCAGTTCTTC
CASSFFGGHNEQFF
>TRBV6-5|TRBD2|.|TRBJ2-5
TGTGCCAGCAGTTACGGACTAGCGGGCCCTCAAGAGACCCAGTACTTC
CASSYGLAGPQETQYF
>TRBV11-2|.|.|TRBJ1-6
TGTGCCAGCAGCTCCGCACGACAGGTTAATTCACCCCTCCACTTT
CASSSARQVNSPLHF
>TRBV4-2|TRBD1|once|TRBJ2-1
TGTGCCAGCAGCCAAGCGGGACAGGGAAACAATGAGCAGTTCTTC
CASSQAGQGNNEQFF
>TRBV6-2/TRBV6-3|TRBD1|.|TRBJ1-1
TGTGCCAGCAGTCCCTTCATGCAGGACAGGACGGTTGAAGCTTTCTTT
CASSPFMQDRTVEAFF
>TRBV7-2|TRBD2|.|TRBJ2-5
TGTGCCAGCAGCCCCGGGACTAGCGGGAGGGGGTTAGAGACCCAGTACTTC
CASSPGTSGRGLETQYF
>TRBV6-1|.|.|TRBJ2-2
TGTGCCAGCAGTGTCAACCGGGACTGGACGAACACCGGGGAGCTGTTTTTT
CASSVNRDWTNTGELFF
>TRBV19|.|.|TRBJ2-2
TGTGCCACCACGGAGGGGGCCGTGGGCACCGGGGAGCTGTTTTTT
CATTEGAVGTGELFF
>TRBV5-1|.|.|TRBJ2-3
TGCGCCAGCAGCTTCCGTTTGGAGTCCACAGATACGCAGTATTTT
CASSFRLESTDTQYF
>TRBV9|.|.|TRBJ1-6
TGTGCCAGCAGCGCAGCGGGGTCCTATAATTCACCCCTCCACTTT
CASSAAGSYNSPLHF
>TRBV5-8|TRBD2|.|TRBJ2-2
TGTGCCAGCAGCTTGTATCCCGGGGGGGATTATGCCGGGGAGCTGTTTTTT
CASSLYPGGDYAGELFF
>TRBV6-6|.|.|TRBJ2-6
TGTGCCAGCAGTCCACGTCAGGGGGGAACCGGGGCCAACGTCCTGACTTTC
CASSPRQGGTGANVLTF
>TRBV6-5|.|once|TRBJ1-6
TGTGCCAGCAGTCCAAGGACAGTTAATTCACCCCTCCACTTT
CASSPRTVNSPLHF
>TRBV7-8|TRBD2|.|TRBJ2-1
TGTGCCAGCAGCCCTCGGGGAGGACTAGCGGGGAGCAATGAGCAGTTCTTC
CASSPRGGLAGSNEQFF
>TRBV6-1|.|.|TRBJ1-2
TGTGCCAGCAGTGACAGGGGAGCGGTGTATGGCTACACCTTC
CASSDRGAVYGYTF
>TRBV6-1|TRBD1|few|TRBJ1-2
TGTGCCAGCAGTGAAAGGGGCGGGACAGGGGCTCACTATGGCTACACCTTC
CASSERGGTGAHYGYTF
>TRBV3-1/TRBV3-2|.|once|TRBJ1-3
TGTGCCAGCAGCCAAGATGTACAGCCTGGAAACACCATATATTTT
CASSQDVQPGNTIYF
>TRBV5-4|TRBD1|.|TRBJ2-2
TGTGCCAGCAGCACCGGGACAGGCATCCCGAACACCGGGGAGCTGTTTTTT
CASSTGTGIPNTGELFF
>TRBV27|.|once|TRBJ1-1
TGTGCCAGCAGTGTAGGGGGGGCCTGGATGAACACTGAAGCTTTCTTT
CASSVGGAWMNTEAFF
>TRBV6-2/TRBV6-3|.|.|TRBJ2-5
TGTGCCAGCAGCCAACTAGCACCCACAACCTATCAAAAAACCCAGTACTTC
CASSQLAPTTYQKTQYF
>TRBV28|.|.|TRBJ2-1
TGTGCCAGCAGCGGGATCAGCGATGAGCAGTTCTTC
CASSGISDEQFF
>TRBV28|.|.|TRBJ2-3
TGTGCCAGCAGTTTATTGAGGGATACGCAGTATTTT
CASSLLRDTQYF
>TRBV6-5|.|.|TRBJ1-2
TGTGCCAGCAGTTACTCGTTGCAGGGCAACTATGGCTACACCTTC
CASSYSLQGNYGYTF
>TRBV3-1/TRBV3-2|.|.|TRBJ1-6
TGTGCCAGCAGCCAAGCCCAGGATTCACCCCTCCACTTT
CASSQAQDSPLHF
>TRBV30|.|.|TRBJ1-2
TGTGCCTGGAGTGGGAGGGAATTGTCCGGCTACACCTTC
CAWSGRELSGYTF
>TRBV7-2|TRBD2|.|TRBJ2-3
TGTGCCAGCAGCCGCGGACTAGCGGGAGGTCCCACAGATACGCAGTATTTT
CASSRGLAGGPTDTQYF
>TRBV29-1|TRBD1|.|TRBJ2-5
TGCAGCGTCGAAACCCGACAGGGACGGGAGACCCAGTACTTC
CSVETRQGRETQYF
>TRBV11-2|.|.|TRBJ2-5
TGTGCCAGCAGCCCAGCAGGTGGTGAGACCCAGTACTTC
CASSPAGGETQYF
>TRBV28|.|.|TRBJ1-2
TGTGCCAGCAGTCAAACAGGGACCGGAACATCTACCTATGGCTACACCTTC
CASSQTGTGTSTYGYTF
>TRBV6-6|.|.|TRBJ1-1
TGTGCCAGCGAGGGCCCGCTGAACACTGAAGCTTTCTTT
CASEGPLNTEAFF
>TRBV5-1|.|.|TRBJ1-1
TGCGCCAGCAGCTTGGTCCAATTGAACACTGAAGCTTTCTTT
CASSLVQLNTEAFF
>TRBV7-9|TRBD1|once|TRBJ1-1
TGTGCCAGCAGCTTGTTGACAGGGGGGAACACTGAAGCTTTCTTT
CASSLLTGGNTEAFF